A selection of T cell receptor beta chains follows, all from one sample in a study of long-term antiretroviral therapy in people with HIV. Method: immunoSEQ multiplex PCR; TCRdb's copy keeps in-frame clones and lacks some. The data hold 20,000 to 25,000 clones, with 60% to 80% observed a single time. The input for sequencing was unsorted PBMCs, taken less than 1.8 years before starting antiretroviral therapy. These receptors were collected from a woman in her forties with HIV. Each CDR3 is given with its conserved first and last residue. Each record gives: clone size, V gene, J gene, D gene, CDR3 DNA, CDR3 protein. The D gene is left open where the match is weak. Size values are once, few and many counts, or a class for expanded clones, and some rows have none.

abundance: once
v_gene: TRBV18
j_gene: TRBJ1-4
d_gene: TRBD1
CDR3nt: TGTGCCAGCTCACCAGTCCGGGACAGGGGGCGAGATTCCCCCGTTGAAAAACTGTTTTTT
CDR3aa: CASSPVRDRGRDSPVEKLFF

abundance: -
v_gene: TRBV7-2
j_gene: TRBJ2-2
d_gene: -
CDR3nt: TGTGCCAGCAGACCCAGGGTGAACACCGGGGAGCTGTTTTTT
CDR3aa: CASRPRVNTGELFF

abundance: -
v_gene: TRBV4-2
j_gene: TRBJ2-2
d_gene: TRBD2
CDR3nt: TGTGCCAGCAGCCAACCACAGGCACTAGCGGGAGTTACCGGGGAGCTGTTTTTT
CDR3aa: CASSQPQALAGVTGELFF

abundance: -
v_gene: TRBV2
j_gene: TRBJ2-5
d_gene: -
CDR3nt: TGTGCCAGCAGTGAAGGGCTTGAGACCCAGTACTTC
CDR3aa: CASSEGLETQYF

abundance: few
v_gene: TRBV10-1
j_gene: TRBJ2-7
d_gene: TRBD1
CDR3nt: TGCGCCAGCAGTGAAGGGGGACAGCTTTACGAGCAGTACTTC
CDR3aa: CASSEGGQLYEQYF

abundance: -
v_gene: TRBV10-3
j_gene: TRBJ1-2
d_gene: TRBD1
CDR3nt: TGTGCCATCAGTGAGAGCCGGGACAGGGGGGCCGGCTACACCTTC
CDR3aa: CAISESRDRGAGYTF

abundance: -
v_gene: TRBV5-1
j_gene: TRBJ2-3
d_gene: -
CDR3nt: TGCGCCAGCAGCTTCCGCACAGATACGCAGTATTTT
CDR3aa: CASSFRTDTQYF

abundance: few
v_gene: TRBV18
j_gene: TRBJ2-7
d_gene: TRBD1
CDR3nt: TGTGCCAGCTCCGTAGGACAGGATTCCTACGAGCAGTACTTC
CDR3aa: CASSVGQDSYEQYF

abundance: -
v_gene: TRBV11-2
j_gene: TRBJ1-2
d_gene: -
CDR3nt: TGTGCCAGCAGCTTAGAGGGGGGGGGCCTCGTCGAGGGCTACACCTTC
CDR3aa: CASSLEGGGLVEGYTF

abundance: -
v_gene: TRBV15
j_gene: TRBJ1-2
d_gene: -
CDR3nt: TGTGCCACCAGCAGAGATGGATCGCTTGGAGGCTACACCTTC
CDR3aa: CATSRDGSLGGYTF

abundance: -
v_gene: TRBV4-3
j_gene: TRBJ1-1
d_gene: -
CDR3nt: TGCGCCAGCAGCCCCGAGGCCGTCATGAACACTGAAGCTTTCTTT
CDR3aa: CASSPEAVMNTEAFF

abundance: few
v_gene: TRBV2
j_gene: TRBJ2-3
d_gene: TRBD2
CDR3nt: TGTGCCAGCAGGGGACTAGCGGGAGTTATTTCAGATACGCAGTATTTT
CDR3aa: CASRGLAGVISDTQYF

abundance: -
v_gene: TRBV23-1
j_gene: TRBJ2-5
d_gene: -
CDR3nt: TGCGCCAGCAATCCCCTCCGGTTTGGGGACCACAGTAAGGGCCAGTACTTC
CDR3aa: CASNPLRFGDHSKGQYF

abundance: medium-sized
v_gene: TRBV5-6
j_gene: TRBJ1-2
d_gene: -
CDR3nt: TGTGCCAGCAGCTCACAGGTGTTCTATGGCTACACCTTC
CDR3aa: CASSSQVFYGYTF

abundance: -
v_gene: TRBV6-1
j_gene: TRBJ2-3
d_gene: -
CDR3nt: TGTGCCACCAAGTACTCAAATCTGGGGAGGGATACGCAGTATTTT
CDR3aa: CATKYSNLGRDTQYF

abundance: -
v_gene: TRBV15
j_gene: TRBJ1-2
d_gene: -
CDR3nt: TGTGCCACCAGCCCCACCCACCTCCCAATGTGGGGTCAGATGGGCTACACCTTC
CDR3aa: CATSPTHLPMWGQMGYTF

abundance: -
v_gene: TRBV30
j_gene: TRBJ2-6
d_gene: -
CDR3nt: TGTGCCTGGAACCGGGACTTTAGAAGCTCTGGGGCCAACGTCCTGACTTTC
CDR3aa: CAWNRDFRSSGANVLTF

abundance: -
v_gene: TRBV5-5
j_gene: TRBJ2-2
d_gene: -
CDR3nt: TGTGCCAGCAGCTACGGACCGACCACCGGGGAGCTGTTTTTT
CDR3aa: CASSYGPTTGELFF

abundance: -
v_gene: TRBV4-2
j_gene: TRBJ2-1
d_gene: -
CDR3nt: TGTGCCAGCAGCCAAGCGGCAGGGAAGCACAATGAGCAGTTCTTC
CDR3aa: CASSQAAGKHNEQFF

abundance: -
v_gene: TRBV27
j_gene: TRBJ2-7
d_gene: -
CDR3nt: TGTGCCAGCAGTTTTGGATCGGGAGCGATCTACGAGCAGTACTTC
CDR3aa: CASSFGSGAIYEQYF

abundance: -
v_gene: TRBV29-1
j_gene: TRBJ2-5
d_gene: -
CDR3nt: TGCAGCGTTGTTTGGGGGGTGGAGACCCAGTACTTC
CDR3aa: CSVVWGVETQYF

abundance: few
v_gene: TRBV2
j_gene: TRBJ1-2
d_gene: -
CDR3nt: TGTGCCAGCAGTGAAGACAGGGAGGTTTATGGCTACACCTTC
CDR3aa: CASSEDREVYGYTF

abundance: -
v_gene: TRBV6-4
j_gene: TRBJ2-3
d_gene: TRBD2
CDR3nt: TGTGCCAGCAGTGAAGGACGGGAGGGCACAGATACGCAGTATTTT
CDR3aa: CASSEGREGTDTQYF

abundance: -
v_gene: TRBV5-1
j_gene: TRBJ2-3
d_gene: TRBD2
CDR3nt: TGCGCCAGCAGTAAAGGGAAGCGGGAGGGCACAGATACGCAGTATTTT
CDR3aa: CASSKGKREGTDTQYF

abundance: -
v_gene: TRBV5-6
j_gene: TRBJ2-7
d_gene: -
CDR3nt: TGTGCCAGCAGCTACAATAGCGGCCTCCTCTACGAGCAGTACTTC
CDR3aa: CASSYNSGLLYEQYF

abundance: medium-sized
v_gene: TRBV11-2
j_gene: TRBJ1-2
d_gene: -
CDR3nt: TGTGCCAGCAGCAGGACAGCTCTCTATGGCTACACCTTC
CDR3aa: CASSRTALYGYTF

abundance: few
v_gene: TRBV11-2
j_gene: TRBJ1-1
d_gene: -
CDR3nt: TGTGCCAGCAGCTGGGAGGGGAACACTGAAGCTTTCTTT
CDR3aa: CASSWEGNTEAFF

abundance: once
v_gene: TRBV9
j_gene: TRBJ1-5
d_gene: -
CDR3nt: TGTGCCAGCAGCCGGGGGATGATGAGCAATCAGCCCCAGCATTTT
CDR3aa: CASSRGMMSNQPQHF

abundance: large
v_gene: TRBV4-1
j_gene: TRBJ1-2
d_gene: -
CDR3nt: TGCGCCAGCAGCCAAGGGGAGGTTCTCGGCTACACCTTC
CDR3aa: CASSQGEVLGYTF

abundance: -
v_gene: TRBV2
j_gene: TRBJ1-2
d_gene: -
CDR3nt: TGTGCCAGCAGTGACAGAGGAGCCAACTATGGCTACACCTTC
CDR3aa: CASSDRGANYGYTF

abundance: -
v_gene: TRBV11-2
j_gene: TRBJ1-2
d_gene: TRBD1
CDR3nt: TGTGCCAGCAGCCTTTGGGACAGGGAACCCAGCTACACCTTC
CDR3aa: CASSLWDREPSYTF

abundance: once
v_gene: TRBV5-4
j_gene: TRBJ1-2
d_gene: TRBD1
CDR3nt: TGTGCCAGCAGCCGTGAGTCAGGGGGCGTAGGCTACACCTTC
CDR3aa: CASSRESGGVGYTF

abundance: -
v_gene: TRBV11-2
j_gene: TRBJ2-2
d_gene: -
CDR3nt: TGTGCCAGCAGCTTAGGTTCACCGCACACCGGGGAGCTGTTTTTT
CDR3aa: CASSLGSPHTGELFF

abundance: few
v_gene: TRBV13
j_gene: TRBJ2-1
d_gene: TRBD2
CDR3nt: TGTGCCAGCAGCCCGGGACTAGCATACAATGAGCAGTTCTTC
CDR3aa: CASSPGLAYNEQFF

abundance: -
v_gene: TRBV30
j_gene: TRBJ1-4
d_gene: TRBD1
CDR3nt: TGTGCCTGGATTGGGGACAGGGGTGAAAAACTGTTTTTT
CDR3aa: CAWIGDRGEKLFF

abundance: -
v_gene: TRBV7-8
j_gene: TRBJ1-5
d_gene: -
CDR3nt: TGTGCCAGCAGCTTAGGCAGGGAACCCCACCAGCCCCAGCATTTT
CDR3aa: CASSLGREPHQPQHF

abundance: -
v_gene: TRBV5-1
j_gene: TRBJ1-1
d_gene: -
CDR3nt: TGCGCCAGCACTCCTTCCCCGATGAACACTGAAGCTTTCTTT
CDR3aa: CASTPSPMNTEAFF

abundance: -
v_gene: TRBV9
j_gene: TRBJ2-1
d_gene: TRBD2
CDR3nt: TGTGCCAGCAGCTGGTCTAGCGGGAACAATGAGCAGTTCTTC
CDR3aa: CASSWSSGNNEQFF

abundance: -
v_gene: TRBV19
j_gene: TRBJ1-1
d_gene: -
CDR3nt: TGTGCCAGTGGCCTCCGGGGGAACACTGAAGCTTTCTTT
CDR3aa: CASGLRGNTEAFF

abundance: -
v_gene: TRBV5-1
j_gene: TRBJ2-3
d_gene: TRBD2
CDR3nt: TGCGCCAGCAGCACGTCCCCCTGGGGTAGCGGGGGGGCCGTTGAACCAGATACGCAGTATTTT
CDR3aa: CASSTSPWGSGGAVEPDTQYF

abundance: few
v_gene: TRBV27
j_gene: TRBJ2-7
d_gene: TRBD1
CDR3nt: TGTGCCAGCAGTTCACGACAGGGGTACGAGCAGTACTTC
CDR3aa: CASSSRQGYEQYF

abundance: -
v_gene: TRBV15
j_gene: TRBJ1-2
d_gene: -
CDR3nt: TGTGCCACCAGCAGAGACAGGGTGGAGGGCTATGGCTACACCTTC
CDR3aa: CATSRDRVEGYGYTF